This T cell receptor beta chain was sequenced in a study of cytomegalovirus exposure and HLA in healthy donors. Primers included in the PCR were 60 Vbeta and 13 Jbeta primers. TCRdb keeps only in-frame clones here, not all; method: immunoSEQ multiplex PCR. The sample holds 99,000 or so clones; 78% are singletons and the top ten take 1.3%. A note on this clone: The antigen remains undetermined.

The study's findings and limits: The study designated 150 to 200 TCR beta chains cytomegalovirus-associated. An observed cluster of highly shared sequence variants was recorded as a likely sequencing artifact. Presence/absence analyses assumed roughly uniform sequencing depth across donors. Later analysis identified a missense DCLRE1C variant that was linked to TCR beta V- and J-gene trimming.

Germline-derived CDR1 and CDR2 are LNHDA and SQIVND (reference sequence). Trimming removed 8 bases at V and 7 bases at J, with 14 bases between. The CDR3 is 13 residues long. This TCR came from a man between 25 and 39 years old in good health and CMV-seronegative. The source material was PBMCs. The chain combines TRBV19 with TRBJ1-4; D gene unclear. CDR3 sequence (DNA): TGTGCCAGTCCCCCTCCGAGCGGTGAAAAACTGTTTTTT. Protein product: CASPPPSGEKLFF.